Sequencing of this T cell receptor beta chain was carried out in a study of cytomegalovirus exposure and HLA in healthy donors (TCRdb year 2017). Concerning the study at large: An earlier analysis of roughly 610 of the donors reported 250 to 300 Gb of sequence data and 117 million unique TCR beta sequences obtained from about 170 million T cells. Around 330 gigabases of sequencing data and roughly 80 million unique TCR sequences made up an early release that covered over 550 HLA-typed donors. Among the roughly 400 genotyped donors, 81% belonged to the genetic ancestry cluster associated with self-reported Caucasian donors. The study was designed to test whether signatures of past pathogen exposure could be identified by cataloging public T cell receptors. The study used immunosequencing to profile the T cell repertoires of 666 subjects and linked those repertoires to cytomegalovirus serostatus. A separate validation cohort of 100 to 150 different subjects was used in addition to the roughly 720-subject first cohort. The study combined high-throughput TCR immunosequencing, statistical association of individual TCRs with disease status, and machine learning to predict cytomegalovirus infection status. A later analysis re-examined previously published TCR beta repertoires from more than 550 donors and added high-resolution HLA genotyping to investigate patterns of TCR occurrence. In the later analysis, no new phenotypic data were used to find candidate immune exposures; instead, reliance was placed on TCR beta sequences and their occurrence across donors. An earlier analysis of approximately 580 of the donors used high-throughput TCR beta sequencing to judge whether each TCR beta V gene segment behaved as functional or pseudogenic. Alongside the repertoire data, information on donor age, sex, ethnicity and CMV serostatus was compiled. A later genetic analysis took genome-wide SNP genotypes for 398 of the 666 donors and used that subset as a discovery cohort. Every discovery cohort repertoire had been produced on one sequencing platform. Class I and class II HLA loci were covered by the typing at four-digit resolution. Typing coverage varied by locus: roughly 620-640 donors for A, B, C, DRB1 and DQB1; roughly 520 for DQA1; approximately 610 for DPA1; roughly 450 for DPB1. A handful of DR-DQ haplotypes were treated as single units for association and clustering because of strong linkage in the cohort. On average, roughly 250,000 unique TCR beta nucleotide sequences were sequenced per donor among more than 350 genotyped donors of the cohort, with around 19% of those sequences being non-productive. The paper's findings and limits, for the study overall: A later genetic analysis associated a missense DCLRE1C variant with V-gene and J-gene trimming of TCR beta chains, and an independent cohort replicated the association. When HLA alleles, especially DR and DQ, strongly co-occurred, TCR associations were difficult to assign to individual alleles. Several of the top co-occurrence clusters appeared to be linked to parvovirus B19, influenza, CMV and Epstein-Barr virus, according to a later analysis. Three of the identified cytomegalovirus-associated TCR beta chains were confirmed in vitro to be specific for cytomegalovirus antigens. At a false discovery rate of 0.05, a later analysis linked some 17,000 TCR beta sequences to specific HLA alleles. The classifier was reported to diagnose cytomegalovirus status with high specificity and sensitivity in both the original and validation cohorts. Because counts were too low, about 15 rarely observed V segments, including chromosome 9 orphons, were left out of the earlier analysis of several hundred of the donors. Across donors, most TCR sequences were observed very rarely, whereas some public TCRs were present in many individuals. According to the authors, the approach could potentially be generalized to other disease states and immunological phenotypes. Linkage disequilibrium might explain the correlated functional status among segregating V segments, but an unknown experimental factor could not be ruled out. A cluster of highly shared sequence variants was judged likely to represent a technical artifact of the sequencing pipeline. Because the 87-base-pair reads could not distinguish some IMGT-functional V segments, including TRBV6-2 and TRBV6-3, those segments were excluded. Only TCR beta chains were sequenced in this cohort, and the absence of alpha or paired-chain data limited detectable features. A later analysis found that most CMV-associated TCR beta chains appeared HLA-restricted, with HLA associations seemingly driven largely by CMV exposure. In a later analysis, HLA-associated TCR beta chains were found to be more clonally expanded and to have lower generation probabilities than equally common non-associated chains. In the study, some 180 TCR beta chains were listed as associated with cytomegalovirus. Compared with the approximately 670-donor mean, donors in an Asian-associated ancestry cluster had fewer N-insertions in productive TCRs, according to a later genetic analysis. HLA typing was unavailable for some donors at each locus, so association tests used only the typed subset. Immune exposure information for the cohort was limited to CMV serostatus. A later analysis found that TCR association rates varied across HLA loci, with DRB1 alleles showing the most associated TCRs and HLA-C alleles the fewest. In an earlier analysis of roughly 500 of the donors, most TCR beta V segments appeared in productive rearrangements about 90% or about 30% of the time, broadly matching IMGT annotations. A further reported finding was that TCR beta sequences accurately predicted the HLA-A and HLA-B alleles for most subjects in the first cohort. Presence/absence analyses assumed roughly uniform sequencing depth across donors, an assumption that may not hold.

For this clone: Its recognized antigen is unknown.

The CDR3 runs 15 residues from the cysteine to the phenylalanine. The read is trimmed to its CDR3 DNA, 45 bases read in frame from base 1. V was cut back by 5 bases and J by 4 bases, leaving a gap of 15 bases between them. Taken from the germline V gene, the CDR1 and CDR2 loops are SNHLY and FYNNEI. The cohort consisted of 650 to 850 healthy bone marrow donors. Cohort members were all nominally healthy when sampled, although unrecorded immune exposures were likely present. The donor was CMV seropositive and belonged to the group of 250 to 300 seropositive cohort members. A peripheral blood sample was collected from each donor, and TCR beta sequencing was performed on peripheral blood mononuclear cells. The Qiagen DNeasy Blood Extraction Kit was used to extract genomic DNA from the blood cell samples. Receptors were amplified or captured by the immunoSEQ multiplex PCR assay. For the multiplex PCR, a mixture combining 60 forward primers for TCR Vbeta segments and 13 reverse primers for TCR Jbeta segments was used. The CDR3 region of rearranged TCR beta genes was amplified from genomic DNA by a multiplex PCR assay. The amplified TCR beta libraries were sequenced on the Illumina HiSeq System as 87-base-pair reads. The authors processed their data as follows. In a later analysis, 80 million or so unique TCR beta chains were counted across the approximately 670 repertoires, and some 10 million of these chains were shared by at least two donors. Raw reads were error-corrected and collapsed into unique sequences by a nearest-neighbor algorithm in which closely related sequences were merged to remove PCR and sequencing errors. CDR3 sequences were aligned to IMGT reference sequences to assign V, D and J gene segments. For a sequence to be retained, a match of at least six nucleotides to both a V gene segment and a J gene segment was required. A rearrangement was called productive if the CDR3 had no stop codons and remained in frame with V and J, and every other rearrangement was called non-productive. CDR3 was defined according to IMGT convention as the region running from the second conserved V-encoded cysteine to the conserved J-encoded phenylalanine. Sequences without an unambiguous match to a single V gene segment were excluded from the earlier analysis of 587 of the donors. An earlier analysis of several hundred of the donors classified V segments as functional when productive rearrangements were above 56.7% and as segregating when the standard deviation between donors was above 5%. A statistical classification framework was built to diagnose cytomegalovirus status from the catalog of TCR beta chain sequences. V and J gene assignment, in a later analysis, came from comparing TCR nucleotide sequences with IMGT/GENE-DB human TR gene sequences. Using the TCRdist pipeline, a later analysis assigned CDR3 sequences along with most-parsimonious VDJ recombination scenarios. In a later analysis, every TCR beta chain was defined by the combination of its CDR3 amino acid sequence and its V-gene family, and reads without a unique V-gene family were dropped. In a later analysis, some 600 highly shared, low-generation-probability nucleotide sequences were removed to address suspected cross-contamination and a sequencing artifact. In a later analysis, a clonal expansion index for each public chain was calculated from normalized within-repertoire ranks of inferred template counts. A later analysis computed generation probabilities with a VDJ recombination model fitted to out-of-frame rearrangements, and checked the results against IGoR. In a later analysis, hypergeometric tests were used to score TCR-TCR, TCR-HLA and TCR-CMV co-occurrence, with a repertoire-size bias correction applied to TCR pairs. False discovery rates were estimated in a later analysis by permuting HLA or CMV assignments 20 times. In a later analysis, co-occurring TCRs were grouped with DBSCAN, and TCRdist sequence similarity was added when clustering was performed within HLA-allele-positive subsets. Repertoires with fewer than 30,000 or more than 120,000 public chains, plus five repertoires with anomalous nucleotide sharing, were excluded from co-occurrence clustering. TCRdb re-hosts the immuneACCESS table, in-frame sequences only. Its copies lack some clones; in the studies checked, an unresolved V gene accounts for under half of them, and the cause for the rest is not known. That table furnishes V, J and clone size, whereas the DNA furnished D and trimming. The table of this sample itemizes some 31,000 clones. About 3.6% of the sample rests with the top ten.

The chain uses TRBV2 and TRBJ2-1; the D gene cannot be resolved reliably. The TCR sequence derives from a woman aged 40 to 55 in good health and CMV-seropositive. Sequenced material: PBMCs. The CDR3 sequence is CASSPFSPPYNEQFF. The nucleotide sequence is given as TGTGCCAGCAGTCCTTTCTCCCCCCCTTACAATGAGCAGTTCTTC.